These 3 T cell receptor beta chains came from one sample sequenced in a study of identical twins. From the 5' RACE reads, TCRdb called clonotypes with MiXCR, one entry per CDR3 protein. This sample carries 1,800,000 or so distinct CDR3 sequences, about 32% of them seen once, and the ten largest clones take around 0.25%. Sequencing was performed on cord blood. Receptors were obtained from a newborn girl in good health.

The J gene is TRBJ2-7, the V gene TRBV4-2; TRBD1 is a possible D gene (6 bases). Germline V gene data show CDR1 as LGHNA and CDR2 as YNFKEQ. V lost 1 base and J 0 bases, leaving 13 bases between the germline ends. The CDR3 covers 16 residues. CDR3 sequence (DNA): TGTGCCAGCAGCCAAGGTACAGGGTACAGCTCCTACGAGCAGTACTTC. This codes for CASSQGTGYSSYEQYF.

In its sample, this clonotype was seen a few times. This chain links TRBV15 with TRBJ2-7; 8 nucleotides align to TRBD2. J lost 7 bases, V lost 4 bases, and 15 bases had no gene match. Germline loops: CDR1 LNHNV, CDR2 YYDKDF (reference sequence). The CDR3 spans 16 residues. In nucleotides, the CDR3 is TGTGCCACCAGCAAAATAGCGGGAAGCTCCTACAATGAGCAGTACTTC. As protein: CATSKIAGSSYNEQYF.

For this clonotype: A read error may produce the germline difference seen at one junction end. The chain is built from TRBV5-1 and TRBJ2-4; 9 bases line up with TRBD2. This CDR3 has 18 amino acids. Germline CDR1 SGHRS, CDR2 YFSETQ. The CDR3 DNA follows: TGCGCCAGCGGCTTGGCCGTCGGTAGCGGGGGAACCAAAAACATTCAGTACTTC. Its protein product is CASGLAVGSGGTKNIQYF.